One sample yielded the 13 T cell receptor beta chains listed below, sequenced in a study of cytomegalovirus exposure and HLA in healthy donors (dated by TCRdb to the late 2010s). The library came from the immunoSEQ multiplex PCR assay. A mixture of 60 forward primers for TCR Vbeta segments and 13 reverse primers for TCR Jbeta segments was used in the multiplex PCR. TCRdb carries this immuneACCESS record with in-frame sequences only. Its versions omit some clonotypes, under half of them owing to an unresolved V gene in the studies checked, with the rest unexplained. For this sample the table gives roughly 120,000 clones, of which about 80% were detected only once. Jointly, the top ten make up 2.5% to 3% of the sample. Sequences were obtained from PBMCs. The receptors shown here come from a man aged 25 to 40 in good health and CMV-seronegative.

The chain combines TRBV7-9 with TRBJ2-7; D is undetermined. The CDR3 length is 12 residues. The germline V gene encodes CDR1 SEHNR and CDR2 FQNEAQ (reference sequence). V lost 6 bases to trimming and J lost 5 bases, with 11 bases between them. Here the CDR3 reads CASRIGVDEQYF. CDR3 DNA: TGTGCCAGCAGGATCGGAGTTGACGAGCAGTACTTC.

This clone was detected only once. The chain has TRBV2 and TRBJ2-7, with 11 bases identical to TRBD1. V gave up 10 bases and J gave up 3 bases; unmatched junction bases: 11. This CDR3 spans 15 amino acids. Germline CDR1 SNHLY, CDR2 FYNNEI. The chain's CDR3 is CATAYSGTGGYEQYF. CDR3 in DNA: TGTGCCACCGCGTACTCCGGGACAGGGGGCTACGAGCAGTACTTC.

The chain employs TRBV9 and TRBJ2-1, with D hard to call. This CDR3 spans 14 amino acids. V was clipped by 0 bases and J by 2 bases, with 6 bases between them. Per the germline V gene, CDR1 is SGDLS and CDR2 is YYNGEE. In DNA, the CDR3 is TGTGCCAGCAGCGTAGTCCAAACCTACAATGAGCAGTTCTTC. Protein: CASSVVQTYNEQFF.

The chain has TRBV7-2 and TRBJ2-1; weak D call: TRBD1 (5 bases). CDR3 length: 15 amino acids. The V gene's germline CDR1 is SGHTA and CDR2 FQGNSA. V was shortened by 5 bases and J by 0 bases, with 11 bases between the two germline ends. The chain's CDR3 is CASSARVTSYNEQFF. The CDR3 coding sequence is TGTGCCAGCAGCGCCAGGGTTACCTCCTACAATGAGCAGTTCTTC.

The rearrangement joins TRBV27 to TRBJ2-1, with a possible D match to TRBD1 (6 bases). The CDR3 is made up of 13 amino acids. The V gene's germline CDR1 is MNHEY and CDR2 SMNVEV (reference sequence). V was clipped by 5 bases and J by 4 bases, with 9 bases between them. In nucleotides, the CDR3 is TGTGCCAGCAGTAGGGACAATTACAATGAGCAGTTCTTC. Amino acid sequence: CASSRDNYNEQFF.

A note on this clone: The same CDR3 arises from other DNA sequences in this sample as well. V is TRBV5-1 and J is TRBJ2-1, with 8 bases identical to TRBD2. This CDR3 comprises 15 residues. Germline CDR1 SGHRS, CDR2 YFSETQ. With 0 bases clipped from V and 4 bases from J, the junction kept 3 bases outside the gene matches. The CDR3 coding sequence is TGCGCCAGCAGCTTGGAGGCTAGCGGGTACAATGAGCAGTTCTTC. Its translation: CASSLEASGYNEQFF. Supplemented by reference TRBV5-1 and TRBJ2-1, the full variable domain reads KAGVTQTPRYLIKTRGQQVTLSCSPISGHRSVSWYQQTPGQGLQFLFEYFSETQRNKGNFPGRFSGRQFSNSRSEMNVSTLELGDSALYLCASSLEASGYNEQFFGPGTRLTVL.

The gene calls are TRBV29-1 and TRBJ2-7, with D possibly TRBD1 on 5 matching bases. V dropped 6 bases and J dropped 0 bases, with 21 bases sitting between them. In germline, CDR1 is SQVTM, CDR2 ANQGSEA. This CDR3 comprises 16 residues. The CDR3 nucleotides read TGCAGCGTAAGATCGGTTCAGGGCCTCTACTCCTACGAGCAGTACTTC. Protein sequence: CSVRSVQGLYSYEQYF.

The CDR3 protein is CASSSRDRAREQYF. In DNA form, the CDR3 reads TGTGCCAGCAGCTCCCGGGACAGGGCCCGCGAGCAGTACTTC. The rearrangement links TRBV13 to TRBJ2-7, with 9 nucleotides matching TRBD1. From germline, CDR1 is PRHDT and CDR2 FYEKMQ (reference sequence). The CDR3 covers 14 residues. J gave up 6 bases and V 4 bases, and 7 bases lay outside the gene matches.

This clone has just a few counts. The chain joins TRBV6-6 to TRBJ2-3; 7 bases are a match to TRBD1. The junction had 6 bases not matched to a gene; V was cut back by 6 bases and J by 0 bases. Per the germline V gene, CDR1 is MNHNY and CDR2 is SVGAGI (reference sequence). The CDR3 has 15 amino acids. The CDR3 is CASSRDRASTDTQYF. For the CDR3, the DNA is TGTGCCAGCAGCCGCGACAGGGCTAGCACAGATACGCAGTATTTT.

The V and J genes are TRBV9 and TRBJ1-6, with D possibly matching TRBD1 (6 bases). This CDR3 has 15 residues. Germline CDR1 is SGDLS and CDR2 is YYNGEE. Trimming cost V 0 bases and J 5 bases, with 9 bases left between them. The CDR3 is CASSVGGHNNSPLHF. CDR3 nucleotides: TGTGCCAGCAGCGTAGGGGGGCACAATAATTCACCCCTCCACTTT.

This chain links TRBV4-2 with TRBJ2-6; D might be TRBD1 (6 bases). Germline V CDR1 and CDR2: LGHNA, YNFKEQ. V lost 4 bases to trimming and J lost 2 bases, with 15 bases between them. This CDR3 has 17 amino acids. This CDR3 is CASSRGAGATGANVLTF. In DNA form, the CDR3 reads TGTGCCAGCAGCCGCGGTGCAGGGGCCACTGGGGCCAACGTCCTGACTTTC.

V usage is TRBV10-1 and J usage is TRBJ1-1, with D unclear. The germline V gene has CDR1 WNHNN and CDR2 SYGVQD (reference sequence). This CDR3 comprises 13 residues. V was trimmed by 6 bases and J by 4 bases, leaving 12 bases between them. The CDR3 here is CASSSGFGTEAFF. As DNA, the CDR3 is TGCGCCAGCAGCTCGGGGTTCGGCACTGAAGCTTTCTTT.

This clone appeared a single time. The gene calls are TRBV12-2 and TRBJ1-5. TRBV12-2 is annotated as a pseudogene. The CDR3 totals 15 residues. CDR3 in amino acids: CAYAGGQYSNQPQHF. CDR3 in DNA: TGTGCATATGCGGGGGGACAGTATAGCAATCAGCCCCAGCATTTT.